The 24 T cell receptor beta chains listed next were all sequenced from one sample in a study of PD-L1 blockade in urothelial cancer. Time point: peripheral blood 6 weeks after treatment start. Sequencing was performed with immunoSEQ multiplex PCR; in TCRdb, only in-frame clones are kept and a portion is missing. Of 40,000 to 45,000 clones listed, approximately 81% are singletons. The sample was PBMCs, taken around atezolizumab (anti-PD-L1) treatment. These receptors all stem from a man in his 70s with urothelial cancer.

This chain joins TRBV10-1 and TRBJ2-2; 8 bases are shared with TRBD1. The CDR3 length is 14 residues. CDR1 WNHNN and CDR2 SYGVQD come from the germline V gene (reference sequence). The V segment lost 6 bases and the J segment 1 base; nucleotides outside the gene matches: 1. This chain's CDR3 is CASRGTGNTGELFF. CDR3 DNA sequence: TGCGCCAGCAGAGGGACAGGGAACACCGGGGAGCTGTTTTTT.

This clone came up once. V and J are TRBV15 and TRBJ2-1, with 12 bases fitting TRBD2. CDR1 LNHNV and CDR2 YYDKDF come from the germline V gene (reference sequence). The CDR3 has 16 amino acids. The ends lost 0 bases at V and 10 bases at J; junction bases unmatched: 7. CDR3 sequence: CATSRDGRTSGNEQFF. The CDR3 DNA reads as TGTGCCACCAGCAGAGATGGCCGGACTAGCGGGAACGAGCAGTTCTTC.

V and J are TRBV2 and TRBJ2-5, with 10 nucleotides matching TRBD1. CDR1 and CDR2 (germline): SNHLY, FYNNEI. The V gene end was trimmed by 6 bases and the J gene end by 5 bases; junction bases not matched to a gene: 3. CDR3 length: 13 amino acids. The CDR3 reads CASRRDRGETQYF. In nucleotides, the CDR3 is TGTGCCAGCAGGCGGGACAGGGGCGAGACCCAGTACTTC.

Of note for this clone: One junction end disagrees with the germline gene, perhaps due to a read error. The chain couples TRBV19 to TRBJ2-3, with TRBD1 matching 8 bases. Germline V gene lookup returns CDR1 LNHDA and CDR2 SQIVND (reference sequence). The CDR3 loop spans 16 amino acids. CDR3 nucleotides: TGTGCTAGTAGTACGGACAGGGACCTTAGCACAGATACGCAGTATTTT. This gives the protein CASSTDRDLSTDTQYF.

CDR3 DNA sequence: TGTGCCAGTACCCAACTAGCGGGGTTCTACAATGAGCAGTTCTTC. Its protein product is CASTQLAGFYNEQFF. The rearrangement links TRBV19 to TRBJ2-1; 10 nucleotides match TRBD2. Germline-derived CDR1 and CDR2 are LNHDA and SQIVND (reference sequence). The CDR3 loop spans 15 amino acids. The V and J ends lost 7 bases and 3 bases, in that order; junction bases with no gene match: 6.

J is TRBJ2-3 and V is TRBV7-3; 7 bases line up with TRBD2. The J segment lost 6 bases and the V segment lost 0 bases, leaving 6 bases of the junction unmatched. Germline V gives CDR1 SGHTA, CDR2 FQGTGA. The CDR3 is 15 residues long. CDR3 region: CASSLTAGEIDTQYF. The CDR3 nucleotides read TGTGCCAGCAGCTTAACTGCGGGAGAGATTGATACGCAGTATTTT.

DNA of the CDR3: TGTGCCTGGAGGGGACAGGTGTCCACAGATACGCAGTATTTT. Translated, it gives CAWRGQVSTDTQYF. The rearrangement joins TRBV30 to TRBJ2-3, with 8 bases lining up with TRBD1. Germline CDR1 and CDR2: GTSNPN and SVGIG (reference sequence). CDR3 length equals 14 residues. The V gene end was trimmed by 3 bases and the J gene end by 2 bases; junction bases not matched to a gene: 4.

This clone was seen a single time. The chain couples TRBV7-2 to TRBJ2-7; TRBD2 aligns across 12 bases. The CDR3 length is 16 residues. V was clipped by 1 base and J by 3 bases; unmatched bases: 4. Germline loops: CDR1 SGHTA, CDR2 FQGNSA. The CDR3 loop is CASSLDRTSGNYEQYF. CDR3 sequence (DNA): TGTGCCAGCAGCTTAGACAGGACTAGCGGGAACTACGAGCAGTACTTC.

This chain links TRBV7-9 with TRBJ2-1; 13 bases line up with TRBD2. The CDR3 has 19 residues. The V and J ends lost 0 bases and 2 bases, in that order; junction bases with no gene match: 7. Germline CDR1 is SEHNR and CDR2 is FQNEAQ (reference sequence). CDR3 amino acids: CASSLAWGLAGQTYNEQFF. DNA of the CDR3: TGTGCCAGCAGCTTAGCCTGGGGACTAGCGGGACAAACCTACAATGAGCAGTTCTTC. The full variable domain, rest sourced from reference TRBV7-9 and TRBJ2-1, is DTGVSQNPRHKITKRGQNVTFRCDPISEHNRLYWYRQTLGQGPEFLTYFQNEAQLEKSRLLSDRFSAERPKGSFSTLEIQRTEQGDSAMYLCASSLAWGLAGQTYNEQFFGPGTRLTVL.

V gene TRBV6-5 combines with J gene TRBJ2-7, with TRBD2 matching 11 bases. With 0 bases clipped from V and 3 bases from J, the junction kept 1 base outside the gene matches. CDR3 length: 15 amino acids. Germline values: CDR1 MNHEY, CDR2 SVGAGI. CDR3 residues: CASSYSGTSGYEQYF. CDR3 coding DNA: TGTGCCAGCAGTTACTCCGGGACTAGCGGCTACGAGCAGTACTTC.

The rearrangement uses TRBV15 and TRBJ1-1; perhaps TRBD1 as D (5 bases). CDR1 is LNHNV and CDR2 is YYDKDF in the germline V gene (reference sequence). The V gene lost 0 bases and the J gene lost 1 base, with 9 bases spanning the gap. The CDR3 sequence is 15 residues long. The CDR3 DNA follows: TGTGCCACCAGCAGAGATCCCAGGGCGAACACTGAAGCTTTCTTT. Its translation is CATSRDPRANTEAFF.

V and J are TRBV19 and TRBJ1-2; 7 positions match TRBD1. The CDR3 is made up of 10 amino acids. V gave up 6 bases and J gave up 10 bases; unmatched junction bases: 2. Germline V lookup: CDR1 LNHDA, CDR2 SQIVND (reference sequence). CDR3 sequence: CASSGQDYTF. The CDR3 region has the DNA TGTGCCAGTAGCGGACAGGACTACACCTTC. The full variable domain, completed using reference TRBV19 and TRBJ1-2, is DGGITQSPKYLFRKEGQNVTLSCEQNLNHDAMYWYRQDPGQGLRLIYYSQIVNDFQKGDIAEGYSVSREKKESFPLTVTSAQKNPTAFYLCASSGQDYTFGSGTRLTVV.

CDR3 sequence (DNA): TGTGCCAGCGACAGGGAAGGACAGGGCGAGCAGTACTTC. It codes for CASDREGQGEQYF. This chain connects TRBV4-2 to TRBJ2-7; the match to TRBD1 covers 8 bases. CDR3 length: 13 amino acids. Trimming cost V 8 bases and J 6 bases; bases outside gene matches: 9. Germline V gene data show CDR1 as LGHNA and CDR2 as YNFKEQ.

Turning to this clone: Its ends do not fully match the called genes, so a read error is possible. The gene calls are TRBV7-9 and TRBJ2-3, with 9 nucleotides matching TRBD2. This CDR3 is built from 14 residues. Germline V gene data show CDR1 as SEHNR and CDR2 as FQNEAQ (reference sequence). The CDR3 DNA sequence: TGTGCCAGCAGCCTAGCGGGGCAGAGGGATACGCAGTATTTT. This sequence encodes CASSLAGQRDTQYF.

The CDR3 nucleotides are TGTGCCTGGACGCTTGACTTCTCTGGAAACACCATATATTTT. Its protein product is CAWTLDFSGNTIYF. V usage is TRBV30 and J usage is TRBJ1-3; D is undetermined. Germline CDR1 reads GTSNPN; CDR2 reads SVGIG (reference sequence). V was trimmed by 4 bases and J by 0 bases, leaving 10 bases between them. There are 14 residues in the CDR3.

The V gene is TRBV30, the J gene TRBJ1-3; 7 bases line up with TRBD1. The germline CDR1 and CDR2 sequences are GTSNPN and SVGIG (reference sequence). This CDR3 is built from 13 residues. With 4 bases clipped from V and 2 bases from J, the junction kept 2 bases outside the gene matches. CDR3 region: CAWITGAGNTIYF. DNA of the CDR3: TGTGCCTGGATTACAGGGGCTGGAAACACCATATATTTT.

J is TRBJ1-1 and V is TRBV7-9, with no clear D. V was clipped by 2 bases and J by 6 bases, with 4 bases between them. This CDR3 has 11 residues. The germline V gene has CDR1 SEHNR and CDR2 FQNEAQ (reference sequence). As DNA, the CDR3 is TGTGCCAGCAGCTTAATCTCTGAAGCTTTCTTT. Translation gives CASSLISEAFF.

The rearrangement links TRBV29-1 to TRBJ2-3; tentative D call: TRBD2 (5 bases). This CDR3 is built from 16 residues. V lost 1 base, J lost 2 bases, and 16 bases lay in between. The germline gives CDR1 SQVTM, CDR2 ANQGSEA. The CDR3 loop reads CSVEGNSGPNTDTQYF. DNA of the CDR3: TGCAGCGTTGAAGGGAACAGCGGACCTAACACAGATACGCAGTATTTT.

The chain joins TRBV15 to TRBJ2-3; D possibly corresponds to TRBD1 (5 bases). CDR3 length: 17 amino acids. Trimming pared 4 bases from V and 7 bases from J, leaving 24 bases between. Germline V gene lookup returns CDR1 LNHNV and CDR2 YYDKDF (reference sequence). In nucleotides, the CDR3 is TGTGCCACCAGCAAGGGTCAGGGTGCAGTTCATTTAAATACGCAGTATTTT. This sequence encodes CATSKGQGAVHLNTQYF.

This rearrangement joins TRBV5-1 to TRBJ2-7; a weak D match, TRBD2 (6 bases). Germline V gene data show CDR1 as SGHRS and CDR2 as YFSETQ. Trimming shortened V by 4 bases and J by 3 bases, and 14 bases separated the two germline ends. The CDR3 covers 14 residues. The CDR3 region is CASSRGERGYEQYF. The CDR3 nucleotides are TGCGCCAGCAGCCGCGGGGAGAGGGGCTACGAGCAGTACTTC.

The chain employs TRBV14 and TRBJ1-1; D ambiguous. Trimming pared 0 bases from V and 5 bases from J, leaving 13 bases between. The CDR3 is 15 amino acids. Germline V CDR1 and CDR2: SGHDN, FVKESK. The CDR3 is CASSQDRAGGTEAFF. In DNA, the CDR3 is TGTGCCAGCAGCCAAGATCGGGCAGGAGGTACTGAAGCTTTCTTT.

This chain links TRBV30 with TRBJ2-3; possibly TRBD2 for D (6 bases). The CDR3 is 21 residues long. Germline CDR1 is GTSNPN and CDR2 is SVGIG (reference sequence). V dropped 2 bases and J dropped 1 base, with 31 bases sitting between them. The CDR3 region is CAWSPLLAGFLRVAGTDTQYF. The CDR3 DNA reads as TGTGCCTGGAGTCCCCTTTTGGCGGGGTTCCTCCGTGTTGCGGGCACAGATACGCAGTATTTT.

This chain links TRBV7-6 with TRBJ2-1, with 10 bases aligning to TRBD2. Germline lookup yields CDR1 SGHVS and CDR2 FNYEAQ. Losses at the gene ends were 6 bases for V and 8 bases for J; bases not matched to a gene: 13. This CDR3 has 16 amino acids. The CDR3 nucleotides read TGTGCCAGCAGTCACCCCAGCGGGAGGGTAGGGCATGAGCAGTTCTTC. Translated, it gives CASSHPSGRVGHEQFF.

This clone showed up just a few times. This rearrangement joins TRBV5-8 to TRBJ1-2; D remains unclear. CDR1 and CDR2 (germline): SGHTS, YDEGEE. This CDR3 is built from 15 residues. V lost 1 base, J lost 4 bases, and 14 bases lay in between. Here the CDR3 reads CASSLWPGGSYGYTF. Here the CDR3 DNA reads TGTGCCAGCAGCTTGTGGCCAGGTGGAAGCTATGGCTACACCTTC.